This TCR beta chain was profiled in a study of blood T cells in healthy people across ages. Trimming removed 1 base from V and 3 bases from J, with 16 bases in between. Germline V gene data show CDR1 as MGHRA and CDR2 as YSYEKL. The CDR3 runs 16 residues. Ten or more counts support this clonotype. Its target is unknown. For the second PCR, which ran for about 6 to 12 cycles, a sample-barcoded 5' primer and a J-beta primer mix were used. Every sample produced at least 3 million CDR3-containing paired-end reads. TCRdb recomputed calls from the 5' RACE reads with MiXCR, one row per CDR3 protein. The sample carries 980,000 or so distinct CDR3 sequences, approximately 49% recorded once. General study results and limits: Among long-lived donors, naive CD4+ cells were more numerous and diversity higher than in aged donors. Strongly correlated with naive T cell percentage was TCR beta diversity.

J is TRBJ2-7 and V is TRBV4-1; no reliable D call. The TCR was taken from a man between 25 and 39 years old in good health. Sample: blood. The CDR3: CASSQAPGGLDYEQYF. The CDR3 nucleotides read TGCGCCAGCAGCCAAGCACCCGGTGGGCTCGACTACGAGCAGTACTTC.